These 14 T cell receptor beta chains share one sample of origin, sequenced in a study of PD-1 blockade in mismatch repair-deficient tumors. Assay: immunoSEQ multiplex PCR; the TCRdb copy retains only in-frame clones and omits some. The table lists approximately 60,000 clones, 70% to 90% of them singletons. This sample comprised peripheral blood, obtained 52 weeks after starting pembrolizumab. All receptors come from an adult with mismatch repair-deficient cancer.

V gene TRBV7-9 combines with J gene TRBJ2-7; the D call may be TRBD1 or TRBD2 (7 bases each). CDR1 SEHNR and CDR2 FQNEAQ come from the germline V gene (reference sequence). The V end was cut by 7 bases, the J end by 5 bases, with 15 bases between. This CDR3 spans 13 amino acids. CDR3 nucleotide sequence: TGTGCCAGCACCCCCCAGGGGGGGGACGAGCAGTACTTC. Translation gives CASTPQGGDEQYF.

This chain links TRBV6-6 with TRBJ2-5, with a tentative D call TRBD2 (5 bases). Germline V gene lookup returns CDR1 MNHNY and CDR2 SVGAGI (reference sequence). The CDR3 consists of 15 residues. Trimming stripped 6 bases from V and 2 bases from J, with 16 bases between. For the CDR3, the DNA is TGTGCCAGCAGCCCTCAAGACTACGCGCAAGAGACCCAGTACTTC. Its protein product is CASSPQDYAQETQYF.

The chain carries TRBV19 and TRBJ1-1; 7 bases align to TRBD1. Germline CDR1 is LNHDA and CDR2 is SQIVND (reference sequence). V lost 6 bases and J lost 6; bases outside the gene matches: 13. This CDR3 contains 15 residues. The CDR3 DNA follows: TGTGCCAGTAGGGAACGGGCTACAGGGGTGTCTGAAGCTTTCTTT. Amino acids: CASRERATGVSEAFF.

The V call is TRBV28, the J call TRBJ2-2, with 9 bases lining up with TRBD1. From germline, CDR1 is MDHEN and CDR2 SYDVKM. V lost 4 bases, J lost 5 bases, and 5 bases stayed unmatched. The CDR3 has 15 amino acids. The DNA of the CDR3 is TGTGCCAGCAGTTCAGGGACAGGGACTACCGGGGAGCTGTTTTTT. Translating it yields CASSSGTGTTGELFF.

The chain combines TRBV2 with TRBJ2-7; 8 bases map to TRBD1. Germline V gene lookup returns CDR1 SNHLY and CDR2 FYNNEI. V lost 8 bases and J lost 4; bases outside the gene matches: 19. The CDR3 runs to 17 residues. CDR3 sequence reads: CASLCYETTGGPYEQYF. CDR3 nucleotide sequence: TGTGCCAGCTTGTGCTACGAGACCACAGGGGGGCCATACGAGCAGTACTTC.

Comment on this clone: At one end the junction does not follow the germline gene, possibly because of a read error. This chain connects TRBV6-6 to TRBJ2-1, with 10 bases matching TRBD2. CDR3 size: 15 residues. The germline CDR1 and CDR2 sequences are MNHNY and SVGAGI (reference sequence). CDR3 DNA: TGTGCCAGCACTTACGGGGCTAGCGGGAGTGATGAGCAGTTCTTC. Its translation: CASTYGASGSDEQFF.

This chain joins TRBV13 and TRBJ2-7; TRBD2 is a possible D gene (5 bases). CDR1 PRHDT and CDR2 FYEKMQ come from the germline V gene (reference sequence). V lost 3 bases and J 1 base, leaving 7 bases between the germline ends. The CDR3 has 13 residues. CDR3 nucleotide sequence: TGTGCCAGCAGCTTCCGGACTTCCTACGAGCAGTACTTC. It translates to CASSFRTSYEQYF.

Only one count was recorded for this clone. V is TRBV5-1 and J is TRBJ2-1; D is possibly TRBD2 (7 bases). This CDR3 is built from 14 residues. Germline CDR1 reads SGHRS; CDR2 reads YFSETQ. V was pared by 3 bases and J by 8 bases, with 15 bases between. The DNA of the CDR3 is TGCGCCAGCAGCTATTTAACAGGGAGGGATGAGCAGTTCTTC. This encodes CASSYLTGRDEQFF.

The chain carries TRBV29-1 and TRBJ2-2, with a weak D call TRBD2 (6 bases). The germline V gene encodes CDR1 SQVTM and CDR2 ANQGSEA. The ends were cut back, 7 bases at V and 5 bases at J, with 11 bases in the middle. The CDR3 has 12 residues. CDR3 residues: CSGQGGTGELFF. Written as DNA, the CDR3 is TGCAGCGGTCAGGGAGGAACCGGGGAGCTGTTTTTT.

The J gene is TRBJ2-7, the V gene TRBV10-3; 9 bases match TRBD1. V shed 7 bases and J 4 bases; nucleotides not matched to a gene: 11. CDR1 ENHRY and CDR2 SYGVKD come from the germline V gene. CDR3 length: 15 residues. The CDR3 bases are TGTGCCATCATGGCTCACGACAGGGGGTCGTACGAGCAGTACTTC. This translates into CAIMAHDRGSYEQYF.

The rearrangement links TRBV9 to TRBJ1-4; the D gene is possibly TRBD1 (6 bases). The CDR3 runs 14 residues. The germline CDR1 and CDR2 sequences are SGDLS and YYNGEE. V lost 3 bases and J 10 bases, leaving 16 bases between the germline ends. CDR3 sequence (DNA): TGTGCCAGCAGCGAGCGACAGGCCGACGGAAAACTGTTTTTT. This gives the protein CASSERQADGKLFF.

J is TRBJ2-7 and V is TRBV19; 9 bases map to TRBD1. The ends lost 3 bases at V and 2 bases at J; junction bases unmatched: 5. The germline gives CDR1 LNHDA, CDR2 SQIVND (reference sequence). CDR3 length: 15 amino acids. The CDR3 loop reads CASSIAGQGAYEQYF. The DNA for the CDR3 is TGTGCCAGTAGTATTGCGGGACAGGGAGCCTACGAGCAGTACTTC.

This chain connects TRBV19 to TRBJ2-1; possible D gene TRBD2, 6 bases. V gave up 5 bases and J gave up 7 bases, with 15 bases separating them. This CDR3 spans 14 amino acids. Germline V CDR1 and CDR2: LNHDA, SQIVND (reference sequence). CDR3 region: CASSSGGVGNEQFF. Written as DNA, the CDR3 is TGTGCCAGTAGTTCGGGCGGGGTAGGGAATGAGCAGTTCTTC.

Only one count was recorded for this clone. This chain uses TRBV6-6 with TRBJ1-2; no definite D call. The CDR3 contains 16 residues. The V gene lost 2 bases and the J gene lost 0 bases, with 13 bases spanning the gap. The germline gives CDR1 MNHNY, CDR2 SVGAGI (reference sequence). The CDR3 region has the DNA TGTGCCAGCAGTTACCCTAGGACTGGAACTAACTATGGCTACACCTTC. It encodes CASSYPRTGTNYGYTF.